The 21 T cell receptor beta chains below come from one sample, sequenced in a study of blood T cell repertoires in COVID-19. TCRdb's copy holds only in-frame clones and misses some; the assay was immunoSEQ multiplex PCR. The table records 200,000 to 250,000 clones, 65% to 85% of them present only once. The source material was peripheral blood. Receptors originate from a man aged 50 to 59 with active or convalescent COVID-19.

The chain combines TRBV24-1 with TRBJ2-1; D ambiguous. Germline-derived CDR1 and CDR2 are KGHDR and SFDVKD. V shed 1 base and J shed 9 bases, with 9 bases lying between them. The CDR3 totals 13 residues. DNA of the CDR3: TGTGCCACCAGTGATTTCCAGGTCCCTGAGCAGTTCTTC. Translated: CATSDFQVPEQFF.

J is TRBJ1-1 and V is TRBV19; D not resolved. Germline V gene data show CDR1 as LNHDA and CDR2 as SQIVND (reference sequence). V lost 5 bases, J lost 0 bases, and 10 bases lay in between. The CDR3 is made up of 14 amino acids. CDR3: CASSPQQLNTEAFF. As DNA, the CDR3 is TGTGCCAGTAGTCCACAACAGCTGAACACTGAAGCTTTCTTT.

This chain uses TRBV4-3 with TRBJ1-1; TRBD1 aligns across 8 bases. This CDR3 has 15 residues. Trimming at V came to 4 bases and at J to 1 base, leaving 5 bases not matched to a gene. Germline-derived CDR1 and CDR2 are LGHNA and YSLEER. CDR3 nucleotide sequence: TGCGCCAGCAGCCTTCTCGGGACAGGGAACACTGAAGCTTTCTTT. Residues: CASSLLGTGNTEAFF.

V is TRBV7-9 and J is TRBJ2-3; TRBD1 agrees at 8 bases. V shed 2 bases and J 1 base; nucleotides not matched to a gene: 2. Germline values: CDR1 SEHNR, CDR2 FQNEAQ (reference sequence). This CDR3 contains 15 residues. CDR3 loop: CASSLQGAGTDTQYF. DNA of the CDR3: TGTGCCAGCAGCTTACAGGGGGCGGGCACAGATACGCAGTATTTT.

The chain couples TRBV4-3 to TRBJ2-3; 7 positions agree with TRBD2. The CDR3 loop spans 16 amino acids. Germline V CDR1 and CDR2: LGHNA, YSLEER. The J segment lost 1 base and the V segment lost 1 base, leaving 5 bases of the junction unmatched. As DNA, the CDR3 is TGCGCCAGCAGCCAAGTTCGGGGGGTTGGCACAGATACGCAGTATTTT. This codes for CASSQVRGVGTDTQYF.

The CDR3 DNA reads TGCGCCAGCAGCCAAGAGGCAGGGGGCTACACCGGGGAGCTGTTTTTT. Its protein product is CASSQEAGGYTGELFF. The gene calls are TRBV4-1 and TRBJ2-2; 8 bases are a match to TRBD1. Germline V CDR1 and CDR2: MGHRA, YSYEKL. The CDR3 covers 16 residues. J was trimmed by 3 bases and V by 0 bases; bases with no gene match: 3.

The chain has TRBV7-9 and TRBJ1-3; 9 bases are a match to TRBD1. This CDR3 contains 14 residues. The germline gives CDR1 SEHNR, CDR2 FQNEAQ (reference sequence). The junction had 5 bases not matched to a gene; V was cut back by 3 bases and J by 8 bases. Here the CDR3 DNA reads TGTGCCAGCAGCTTCAGGGACAGGGCTTACACCATATATTTT. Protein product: CASSFRDRAYTIYF.

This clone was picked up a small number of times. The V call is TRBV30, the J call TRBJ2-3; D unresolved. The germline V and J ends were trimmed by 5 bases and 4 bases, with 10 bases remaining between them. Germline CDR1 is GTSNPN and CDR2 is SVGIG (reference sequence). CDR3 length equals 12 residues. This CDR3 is CAWGGEADTQYF. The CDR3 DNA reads TGTGCCTGGGGTGGCGAGGCAGATACGCAGTATTTT.

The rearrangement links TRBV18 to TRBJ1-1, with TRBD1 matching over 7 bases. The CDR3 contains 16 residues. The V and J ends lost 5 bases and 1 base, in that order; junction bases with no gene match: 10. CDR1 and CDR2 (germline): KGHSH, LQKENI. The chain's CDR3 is CASSWGQGVQNTEAFF. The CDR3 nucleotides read TGTGCCAGCTCATGGGGGCAGGGGGTTCAGAACACTGAAGCTTTCTTT.

As DNA, the CDR3 is TGTGCCAGCAGCTTTGCGGGGGGAAACACTGAAGCTTTCTTT. Translated: CASSFAGGNTEAFF. The J gene is TRBJ1-1, the V gene TRBV7-2; the D gene is possibly TRBD1 (5 bases). Germline V CDR1 and CDR2: SGHTA, FQGNSA. CDR3 length: 14 residues. With 3 bases removed from V and 2 bases from J, the gap between germline ends came to 10 bases.

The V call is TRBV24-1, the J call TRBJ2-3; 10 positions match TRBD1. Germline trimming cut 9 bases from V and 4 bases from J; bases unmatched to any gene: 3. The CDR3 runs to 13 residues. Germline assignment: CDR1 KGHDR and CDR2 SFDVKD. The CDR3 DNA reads TGTGCCACCCAGGGGACAGGGGCAGATACGCAGTATTTT. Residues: CATQGTGADTQYF.

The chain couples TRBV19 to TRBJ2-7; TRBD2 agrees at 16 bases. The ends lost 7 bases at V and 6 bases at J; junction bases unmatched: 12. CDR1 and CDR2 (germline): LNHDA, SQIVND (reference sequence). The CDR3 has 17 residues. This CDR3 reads CASTPGLAGGPLGEQYF. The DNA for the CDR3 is TGTGCCAGTACCCCGGGACTAGCGGGAGGGCCCCTAGGCGAGCAGTACTTC.

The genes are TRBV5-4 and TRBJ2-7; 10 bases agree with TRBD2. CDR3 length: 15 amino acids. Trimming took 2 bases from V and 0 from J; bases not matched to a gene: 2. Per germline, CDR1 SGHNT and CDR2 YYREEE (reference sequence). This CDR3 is CASSFERGGSYEQYF. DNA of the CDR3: TGTGCCAGCAGCTTTGAGCGGGGGGGCTCCTACGAGCAGTACTTC.

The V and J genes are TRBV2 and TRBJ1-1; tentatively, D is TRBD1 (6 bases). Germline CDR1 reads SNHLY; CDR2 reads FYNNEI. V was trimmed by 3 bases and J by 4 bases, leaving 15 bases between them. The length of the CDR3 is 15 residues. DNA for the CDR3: TGTGCCAGCAGTGATGGTAAAGGGGGATTCACTGAAGCTTTCTTT. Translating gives CASSDGKGGFTEAFF.

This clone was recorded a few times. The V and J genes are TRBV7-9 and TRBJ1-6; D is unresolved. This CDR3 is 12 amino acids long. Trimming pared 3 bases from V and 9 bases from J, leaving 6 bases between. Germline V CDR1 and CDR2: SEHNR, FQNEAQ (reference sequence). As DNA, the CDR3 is TGTGCCAGCAGCTTCTCCCTTTCACCCCTCCACTTT. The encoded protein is CASSFSLSPLHF.

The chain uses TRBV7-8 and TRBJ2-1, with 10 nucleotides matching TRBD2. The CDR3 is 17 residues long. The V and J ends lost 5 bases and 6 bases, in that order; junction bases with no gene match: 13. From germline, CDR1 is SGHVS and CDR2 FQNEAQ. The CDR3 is CASSARGSGGSGNEQFF. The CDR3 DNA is TGTGCCAGCAGCGCCAGGGGTAGCGGGGGGTCAGGCAATGAGCAGTTCTTC. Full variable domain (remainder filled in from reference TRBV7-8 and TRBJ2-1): GAGVSQSPRYKVAKRGQDVALRCDPISGHVSLFWYQQALGQGPEFLTYFQNEAQLDKSGLPSDRFFAERPEGSVSTLKIQRTQQEDSAVYLCASSARGSGGSGNEQFFGPGTRLTVL.

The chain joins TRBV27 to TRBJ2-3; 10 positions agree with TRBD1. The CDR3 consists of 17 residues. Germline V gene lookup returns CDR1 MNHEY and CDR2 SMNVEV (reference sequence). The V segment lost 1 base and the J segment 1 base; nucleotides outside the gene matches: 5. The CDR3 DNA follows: TGTGCCAGCAGTTTATGGGGACAGGGGCGAGGCACAGATACGCAGTATTTT. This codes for CASSLWGQGRGTDTQYF.

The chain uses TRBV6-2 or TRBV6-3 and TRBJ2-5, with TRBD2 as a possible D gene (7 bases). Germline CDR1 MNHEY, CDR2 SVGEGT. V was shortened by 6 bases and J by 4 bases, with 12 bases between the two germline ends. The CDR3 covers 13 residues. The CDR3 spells CASSWGGRETQYF. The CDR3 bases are TGTGCCAGCAGCTGGGGGGGCCGAGAGACCCAGTACTTC.

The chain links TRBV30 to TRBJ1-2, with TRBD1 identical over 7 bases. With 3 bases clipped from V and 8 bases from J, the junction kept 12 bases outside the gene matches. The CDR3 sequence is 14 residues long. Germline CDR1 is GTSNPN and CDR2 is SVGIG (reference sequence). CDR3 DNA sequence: TGTGCCTGGAGAGGGGACAGCAACCGGGTGGGCTACACCTTC. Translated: CAWRGDSNRVGYTF.

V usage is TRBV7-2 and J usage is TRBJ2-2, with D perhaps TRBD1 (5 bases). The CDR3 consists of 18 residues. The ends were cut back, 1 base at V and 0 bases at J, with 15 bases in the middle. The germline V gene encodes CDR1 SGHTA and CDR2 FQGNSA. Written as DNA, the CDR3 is TGTGCCAGCAGCTTAGGATCCACAGGCCCCCCGAACACCGGGGAGCTGTTTTTT. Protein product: CASSLGSTGPPNTGELFF. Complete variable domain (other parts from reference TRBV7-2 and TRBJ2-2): GAGVSQSPSNKVTEKGKDVELRCDPISGHTALYWYRQSLGQGLEFLIYFQGNSAPDKSGLPSDRFSAERTGGSVSTLTIQRTQQEDSAVYLCASSLGSTGPPNTGELFFGEGSRLTVL.

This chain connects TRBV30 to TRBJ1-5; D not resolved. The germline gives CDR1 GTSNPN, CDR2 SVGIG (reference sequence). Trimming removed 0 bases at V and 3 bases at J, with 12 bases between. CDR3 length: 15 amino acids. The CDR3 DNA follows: TGTGCCTGGAGTGTAGGTTGGAGGGACAATCAGCCCCAGCATTTT. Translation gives CAWSVGWRDNQPQHF.